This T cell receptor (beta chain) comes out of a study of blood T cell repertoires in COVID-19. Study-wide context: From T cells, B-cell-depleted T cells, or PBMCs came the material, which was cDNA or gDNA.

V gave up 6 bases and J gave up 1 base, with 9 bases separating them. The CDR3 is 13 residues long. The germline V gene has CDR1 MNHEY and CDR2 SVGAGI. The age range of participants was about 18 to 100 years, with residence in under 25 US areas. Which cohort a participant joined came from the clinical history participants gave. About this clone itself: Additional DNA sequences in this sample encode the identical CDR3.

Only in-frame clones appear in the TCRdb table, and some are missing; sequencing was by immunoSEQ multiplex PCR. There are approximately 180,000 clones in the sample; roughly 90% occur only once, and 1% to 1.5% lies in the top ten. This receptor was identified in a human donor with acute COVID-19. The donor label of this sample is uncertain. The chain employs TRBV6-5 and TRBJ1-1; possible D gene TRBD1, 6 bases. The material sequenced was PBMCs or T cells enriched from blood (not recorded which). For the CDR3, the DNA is TGTGCCAGCAGCCTACAGGGGAACACTGAAGCTTTCTTT. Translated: CASSLQGNTEAFF.